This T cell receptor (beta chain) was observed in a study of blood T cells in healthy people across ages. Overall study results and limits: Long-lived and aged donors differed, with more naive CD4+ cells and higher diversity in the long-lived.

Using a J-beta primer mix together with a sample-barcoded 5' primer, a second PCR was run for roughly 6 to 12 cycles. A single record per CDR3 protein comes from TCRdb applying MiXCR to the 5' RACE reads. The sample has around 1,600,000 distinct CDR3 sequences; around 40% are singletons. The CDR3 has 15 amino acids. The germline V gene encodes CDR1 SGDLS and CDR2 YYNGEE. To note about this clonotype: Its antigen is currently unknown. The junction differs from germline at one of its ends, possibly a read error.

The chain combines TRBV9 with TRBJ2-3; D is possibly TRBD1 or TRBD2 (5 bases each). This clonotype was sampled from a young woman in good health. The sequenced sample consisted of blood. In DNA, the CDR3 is TGTGCCAGCAGCGGGGGGACGGGATACACAGAGACGCAGTATTTT. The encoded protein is CASSGGTGYTETQYF.